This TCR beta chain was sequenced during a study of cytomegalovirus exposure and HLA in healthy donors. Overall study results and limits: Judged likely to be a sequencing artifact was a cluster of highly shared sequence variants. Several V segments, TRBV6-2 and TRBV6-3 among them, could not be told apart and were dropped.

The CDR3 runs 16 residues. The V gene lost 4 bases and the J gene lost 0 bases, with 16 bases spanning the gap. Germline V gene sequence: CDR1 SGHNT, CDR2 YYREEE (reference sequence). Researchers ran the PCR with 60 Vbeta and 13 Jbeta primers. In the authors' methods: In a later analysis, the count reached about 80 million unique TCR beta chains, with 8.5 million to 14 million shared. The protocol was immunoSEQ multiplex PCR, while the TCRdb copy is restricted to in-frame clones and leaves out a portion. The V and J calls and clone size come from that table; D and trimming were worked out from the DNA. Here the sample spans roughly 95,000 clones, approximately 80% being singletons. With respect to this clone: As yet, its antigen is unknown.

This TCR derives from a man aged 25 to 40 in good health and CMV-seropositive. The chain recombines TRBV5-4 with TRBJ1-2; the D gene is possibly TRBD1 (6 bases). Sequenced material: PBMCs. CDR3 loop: CASSARGGVTNYGYTF. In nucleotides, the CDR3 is TGTGCCAGCAGCGCAAGAGGGGGGGTAACTAACTATGGCTACACCTTC.